Listed here are 15 T cell receptor beta chains from one sample, sequenced in a study of cytomegalovirus exposure and HLA in healthy donors (TCRdb year 2017). Library construction relied on the immunoSEQ multiplex PCR assay. The multiplex PCR relied on a mix of 60 forward primers for TCR Vbeta segments and 13 reverse primers for TCR Jbeta segments. The table was pulled from immuneACCESS by TCRdb, which kept in-frame rearrangements only. Such tables lose some clones; where checked, under half of the loss comes from unresolved V genes, and the rest has no known cause. The sample table shows around 120,000 clones, and 60% to 75% are seen once. Jointly, the top ten make up 11% of the sample. The specimen sequenced was PBMCs. The receptors were gathered from a man between 40 and 49 years old in good health and CMV-seropositive.

This clone was detected once. The V gene is TRBV4-2, the J gene TRBJ2-5; 7 positions match TRBD2. The V gene's germline CDR1 is LGHNA and CDR2 YNFKEQ. J was trimmed by 4 bases and V by 0 bases; bases with no gene match: 11. This CDR3 has 17 amino acids. The CDR3, as DNA: TGTGCCAGCAGCCAAGACTCGGCTAGCGGAGGGGTAGAGACCCAGTACTTC. Residues: CASSQDSASGGVETQYF.

V is TRBV5-1 and J is TRBJ2-1, with 9 bases identical to TRBD2. The length of the CDR3 is 14 residues. J lost 8 bases, V lost 7 bases, and 10 bases had no gene match. In germline, CDR1 is SGHRS, CDR2 YFSETQ. Here the CDR3 reads CASGEGSGSDEQFF. The CDR3 DNA reads as TGCGCCAGCGGAGAAGGTAGCGGGAGTGATGAGCAGTTCTTC. Variable domain in full (rest from reference TRBV5-1 and TRBJ2-1): KAGVTQTPRYLIKTRGQQVTLSCSPISGHRSVSWYQQTPGQGLQFLFEYFSETQRNKGNFPGRFSGRQFSNSRSEMNVSTLELGDSALYLCASGEGSGSDEQFFGPGTRLTVL.

The chain carries TRBV5-1 and TRBJ2-1, with TRBD1 matching 10 bases. With V trimmed by 4 bases and J by 3 bases, 4 bases remained unmatched. The CDR3 extends over 15 amino acids. CDR1 is SGHRS, CDR2 YFSETQ, per germline. The CDR3 reads CASSPGTGDYNEQFF. As DNA, the CDR3 is TGCGCCAGCAGCCCCGGGACAGGGGACTACAATGAGCAGTTCTTC.

The chain carries TRBV19 and TRBJ2-7; D remains unclear. CDR1 LNHDA and CDR2 SQIVND come from the germline V gene (reference sequence). The CDR3 contains 16 residues. V was clipped by 0 bases and J by 0 bases, with 12 bases between them. CDR3 nucleotides: TGTGCCAGTAGTATAGATCCCTGGCGGAACTCCTACGAGCAGTACTTC. Protein sequence: CASSIDPWRNSYEQYF.

This chain connects TRBV13 to TRBJ1-1; D perhaps matches TRBD1 (6 bases). Per the germline V gene, CDR1 is PRHDT and CDR2 is FYEKMQ (reference sequence). The CDR3 covers 16 residues. Trimming removed 5 bases at V and 3 bases at J, with 19 bases between. CDR3 in amino acids: CASSRMLPGEDTEAFF. For the CDR3, the DNA is TGTGCCAGCAGCCGTATGCTCCCAGGGGAAGACACTGAAGCTTTCTTT.

CDR3 sequence: CASLSFLSGYTF. The CDR3 nucleotides are TGTGCCAGTCTTAGCTTCCTCTCTGGCTACACCTTC. This rearrangement joins TRBV28 to TRBJ1-2, with no clear D. Germline V gives CDR1 MDHEN, CDR2 SYDVKM. Trimming removed 9 bases from V and 7 bases from J, with 15 bases in between. CDR3 length equals 12 residues.

The chain combines TRBV7-9 with TRBJ2-1; a weak D match, TRBD1 (5 bases). CDR1 and CDR2 (germline): SEHNR, FQNEAQ (reference sequence). The CDR3 length is 16 residues. Between the trimmed V and J ends, which lost 1 base and 4 bases, there was a span of 14 bases. The CDR3 DNA follows: TGTGCCAGCAGCTTAGGTCCGACAGACGTTTACAATGAGCAGTTCTTC. This sequence encodes CASSLGPTDVYNEQFF.

V usage is TRBV6-1 and J usage is TRBJ2-7; 15 bases line up with TRBD2. Germline trimming cut 4 bases from V and 2 bases from J; bases unmatched to any gene: 6. CDR3 length: 17 amino acids. CDR1 MNHNS and CDR2 SASEGT come from the germline V gene. This CDR3 is CASSGGLAGGPPYEQYF. DNA for the CDR3: TGTGCCAGCAGTGGAGGACTAGCGGGAGGGCCCCCCTACGAGCAGTACTTC.

The chain combines TRBV19 with TRBJ1-1, with a weak D call TRBD1 (6 bases). Looked up from germline, CDR1 is LNHDA and CDR2 is SQIVND (reference sequence). The V end was cut by 3 bases, the J end by 1 base, with 9 bases between. The CDR3 is made up of 14 amino acids. CDR3 amino acids: CASSISTGNTEAFF. As DNA, the CDR3 is TGTGCCAGTAGTATCTCGACAGGGAACACTGAAGCTTTCTTT.

This clone was seen more than once but under ten times. V gene TRBV5-1 combines with J gene TRBJ2-2; 8 bases line up with TRBD2. CDR3 length equals 17 residues. The germline V gene has CDR1 SGHRS and CDR2 YFSETQ. V dropped 0 bases and J dropped 0; count of bases not matched to a gene: 4. The CDR3 is CASSLAQGLANTGELFF. The CDR3 region has the DNA TGCGCCAGCAGCTTGGCCCAGGGACTAGCGAACACCGGGGAGCTGTTTTTT.

This clone occurred a few times. The chain carries TRBV4-3 and TRBJ1-2, with D unresolved. The CDR3 runs to 15 residues. Germline CDR1 LGHNA, CDR2 YSLEER. V lost 4 bases and J lost 1, with 13 bases in between. The CDR3 loop is CASSPREGLNYGYTF. In nucleotides, the CDR3 is TGCGCCAGCAGCCCCCGGGAGGGTCTTAACTATGGCTACACCTTC.

The CDR3 DNA is TGTGCCAGCAGCTTCGGGACTAGCGGGACCGGTGAGCAGTTCTTC. Translation gives CASSFGTSGTGEQFF. J is TRBJ2-1 and V is TRBV7-3; 13 positions agree with TRBD2. V lost 3 bases, J lost 9 bases, and 5 bases stayed unmatched. The CDR3 consists of 15 residues. Germline V gene data show CDR1 as SGHTA and CDR2 as FQGTGA.

This chain joins TRBV6-6 and TRBJ1-2; a possible D gene is TRBD1 (6 bases). The length of the CDR3 is 14 residues. In germline, CDR1 is MNHNY, CDR2 SVGAGI (reference sequence). Trimming cost V 2 bases and J 2 bases, with 9 bases left between them. The CDR3 sequence: CASSYVTGNYGYTF. The DNA of the CDR3 is TGTGCCAGCAGTTACGTCACAGGGAACTATGGCTACACCTTC.

The chain uses TRBV29-1 and TRBJ2-2; 11 bases align to TRBD2. The CDR3 sequence is 15 residues long. J lost 1 base, V lost 5 bases, and 3 bases had no gene match. Germline V CDR1 and CDR2: SQVTM, ANQGSEA. The CDR3 protein is CSVITSGRNTGELFF. The DNA for the CDR3 is TGCAGCGTTATAACTAGCGGGAGGAACACCGGGGAGCTGTTTTTT.

This clone has just a few counts. The chain joins TRBV5-6 to TRBJ2-7; D call uncertain. The CDR3 extends over 14 amino acids. Trimming shortened V by 3 bases and J by 7 bases, and 17 bases separated the two germline ends. The germline V gene encodes CDR1 SGHDT and CDR2 YYEEEE. The chain's CDR3 is CASSSAWPGDEQYV. As DNA, the CDR3 is TGTGCCAGCAGCTCCGCCTGGCCAGGTGATGAGCAGTACGTC.